The rows below give T cell receptor beta chains drawn from one sample of a study of blood T cell repertoires in COVID-19. The table came from immunoSEQ multiplex PCR; TCRdb's copy has only in-frame clones and leaves some out. The sample carries about 300,000 clones, approximately 86% recorded once. Sequenced input: peripheral blood. The receptors were gathered from an older man with acute or convalescent COVID-19. Each CDR3 is given with its conserved first and last residue. The order of the fields is J gene, clone size, D gene, V gene, CDR3 DNA, CDR3 protein. D genes are given only for firm matches. Expanded clones get a size class; other rows say once, few or many, or leave the size out.

TRBJ1-4 | - | - | TRBV15 | TGTGCCACCAGCAGAGTTCAGGTAGACGAAAAACTGTTTTTT | CATSRVQVDEKLFF
TRBJ1-2 | - | TRBD1 | TRBV7-9 | TGTGCCAGCAGCCCGACAGGGGTGCCAAATGGCTACACCTTC | CASSPTGVPNGYTF
TRBJ2-7 | - | - | TRBV28 | TGTGCCAGCAGTTTCCGCGGGCTCGGCGAGCAGTACTTC | CASSFRGLGEQYF
TRBJ1-1 | - | - | TRBV28 | TGTGCCAGCAGTCTCACAGGGTGGGACACTGAAGCTTTCTTT | CASSLTGWDTEAFF
TRBJ2-7 | once | - | TRBV5-4 | TGTGCCAGCAGCCTAGACGGGAGATACCCCCTCTACGAGCAGTACTTC | CASSLDGRYPLYEQYF
TRBJ1-6 | - | - | TRBV5-6 | TGTGCCAGCAGCTTGTCGAGGGTGAATTCACCCCTCCACTTT | CASSLSRVNSPLHF
TRBJ1-5 | - | - | TRBV19 | TGTGCCAGTAGTATAGGTAGACAGTATAGCAATCAGCCCCAGCATTTT | CASSIGRQYSNQPQHF
TRBJ1-1 | - | - | TRBV28 | TGTGCCAGCGCCCGCCCGCGGGCGAACACTGAAGCTTTCTTT | CASARPRANTEAFF
TRBJ2-5 | - | - | TRBV3-1/TRBV3-2 | TGTGCCAGCAGCCTCCCGACTGCCCAAGAGACCCAGTACTTC | CASSLPTAQETQYF
TRBJ2-5 | - | TRBD2 | TRBV4-1 | TGCGCCAGCAGCCGAAGAGGTTGGGGGACTAGCGGGCCAAACCAAGAGACCCAGTACTTC | CASSRRGWGTSGPNQETQYF
TRBJ2-7 | - | TRBD2 | TRBV20-1 | TGCAGTGCTACTGAAGAGACTAGCGGGAGTTACGAGCAGTACTTC | CSATEETSGSYEQYF
TRBJ1-5 | - | TRBD1 | TRBV30 | TGTGCCTGGAAGCAGGGGGTGAATCAGCCCCAGCATTTT | CAWKQGVNQPQHF
TRBJ2-5 | - | - | TRBV7-3 | TGTGCCAGCAGCTCTTCAGGGGGGGAGACCCAGTACTTC | CASSSSGGETQYF
TRBJ2-1 | - | TRBD2 | TRBV3-1/TRBV3-2 | TGTGCCAGCAGCCGAAGCGGGGAGTTCTATGAGCAGTTCTTC | CASSRSGEFYEQFF
TRBJ1-2 | few | - | TRBV6-6 | TGTGCCAGCAGTTACGAGGGTCACTATGGCTACACCTTC | CASSYEGHYGYTF
TRBJ2-1 | - | TRBD2 | TRBV28 | TGTGCCAGCAGGACTAGCGGGACCAATGAGCAGTTCTTC | CASRTSGTNEQFF
TRBJ1-2 | - | - | TRBV6-5 | TGTGCCAGCAGTTACGGAGGCGCTGGTGGCTACACCTTC | CASSYGGAGGYTF
TRBJ2-3 | - | TRBD1 | TRBV9 | TGTGCCAGCAGCTTTCGGACAGGGGAGGGGGATACGCAGTATTTT | CASSFRTGEGDTQYF
TRBJ2-1 | - | TRBD1 | TRBV5-1 | TGCGCCAGCAGCGCTGGACAGGGTGGGTACAATGAGCAGTTCTTC | CASSAGQGGYNEQFF
TRBJ1-5 | - | TRBD1 | TRBV18 | TGTGCCAGCTCACCCGGGACAGTAAGCAATCAGCCCCAGCATTTT | CASSPGTVSNQPQHF
TRBJ2-7 | - | TRBD1 | TRBV19 | TGTGCCAGTAGCGAACAGGGGGCATACGAGCAGTACTTC | CASSEQGAYEQYF
TRBJ2-1 | - | TRBD2 | TRBV4-2 | TGTGCCAGCAGCCAACCCCGAGCGGGAGGGTCCTACAATGAGCAGTTCTTC | CASSQPRAGGSYNEQFF
TRBJ1-6 | - | - | TRBV9 | TGTGCCAGCAGCGTAGATGGGGGCAGGTCACCCCTCCACTTT | CASSVDGGRSPLHF
TRBJ2-5 | - | - | TRBV6-6 | TGTGCCAGCTCATCGGTGGTGGGCGTGCAGACCCAGTACTTC | CASSSVVGVQTQYF
TRBJ2-3 | once | TRBD2 | TRBV24-1 | TGTGCCACCAGTGTAACTAGCGGGAGGTTAGATACGCAGTATTTT | CATSVTSGRLDTQYF
TRBJ2-5 | - | - | TRBV18 | TGTGCCAGCTCATCCGAAGAGACCCAGTACTTC | CASSSEETQYF
TRBJ2-5 | - | TRBD1 | TRBV6-5 | TGTGCTACACAGGGGAATGAAGAGACCCAGTACTTC | CATQGNEETQYF
TRBJ1-2 | - | - | TRBV11-2 | TGTGCCAGCAGCTTAGTACAGGGTTATGGCTACACCTTC | CASSLVQGYGYTF
TRBJ1-2 | - | - | TRBV18 | TGTGCCAGCTCACCATGGGGGCAGGATGGCTACACCTTC | CASSPWGQDGYTF
TRBJ1-1 | - | TRBD1 | TRBV6-2/TRBV6-3 | TGTGCCAGCAGTAGACAGGGTTTGAACACTGAAGCTTTCTTT | CASSRQGLNTEAFF
TRBJ2-1 | - | - | TRBV5-1 | TGCGCCAGCAGCTTGGTTGCGGCTAGCTCCTACAATGAGCAGTTCTTC | CASSLVAASSYNEQFF
TRBJ1-4 | - | - | TRBV4-1 | TGCGCCAGCAGCCAAGATCCGGCAGGGGCAACTAATGAAAAACTGTTTTTT | CASSQDPAGATNEKLFF
TRBJ2-3 | - | - | TRBV18 | TGTGCCAGCTCAATCACAGGCTACGGCACAGATACGCAGTATTTT | CASSITGYGTDTQYF
TRBJ2-7 | - | TRBD2 | TRBV6-2/TRBV6-3 | TGTGCCAGCAGTTATCCTTTACTGGTAGCGGGAGCGAGCTACGAGCAGTACTTC | CASSYPLLVAGASYEQYF
TRBJ1-2 | - | - | TRBV28 | TGTGCCAGCAGCCAACAGAGTAACTATGGCTACACCTTC | CASSQQSNYGYTF
TRBJ1-2 | - | TRBD1 | TRBV18 | TGTGCCAGCTCACCCGCGGGACAGGGGAACTATGGCTACACCTTC | CASSPAGQGNYGYTF
TRBJ2-1 | - | TRBD1 | TRBV5-1 | TGCGCCAGCAGAAGGGACAGGGTCAATGAGCAGTTCTTC | CASRRDRVNEQFF
TRBJ2-2 | - | TRBD1 | TRBV4-2 | TGTGCCAGCAGCCCCCGAACCCGGACAGGGGGAGACACCGGGGAGCTGTTTTTT | CASSPRTRTGGDTGELFF
TRBJ1-1 | - | - | TRBV7-8 | TGTGCCAGCAGCTTAAGGGACAATCTGGGGAACACTGAAGCTTTCTTT | CASSLRDNLGNTEAFF
TRBJ2-7 | - | TRBD1 | TRBV5-1 | TGCGCCAGCAGCTTGTTTCCCCCAGGACAGGCCCTCCACTACGAGCAGTACTTC | CASSLFPPGQALHYEQYF
TRBJ2-7 | - | - | TRBV30 | TGTGCCTGGAGTGCCCAGGGCTACGAGCAGTACTTC | CAWSAQGYEQYF
TRBJ2-7 | few | TRBD2 | TRBV5-1 | TGCGCCAGCAGCCCGGAGGTGGAGCGGGGGGGCGTATCCTACGAGCAGTACTTC | CASSPEVERGGVSYEQYF
TRBJ1-6 | once | - | TRBV28 | TGTGCCAGCAGTGCGGAGAGGAATTCACCCCTCCACTTT | CASSAERNSPLHF
TRBJ2-7 | once | TRBD1 | TRBV10-3 | TGTGCCATCAGTGAGACGAGACAGGGGGCCCGCTACGAGCAGTACTTC | CAISETRQGARYEQYF
TRBJ1-1 | - | - | TRBV19 | TGTGCCAGTAGTATCACAGGGAGTCGAACTGAAGCTTTCTTT | CASSITGSRTEAFF
TRBJ1-2 | - | - | TRBV5-4 | TGTGCCAGCAGCTCTGGGGCGGGGGTCTATGGCTACACCTTC | CASSSGAGVYGYTF
TRBJ1-2 | once | TRBD1 | TRBV5-1 | TGCGCCAGCAGCGCCGACAGGGTGGAACTTGGCTACACCTTC | CASSADRVELGYTF